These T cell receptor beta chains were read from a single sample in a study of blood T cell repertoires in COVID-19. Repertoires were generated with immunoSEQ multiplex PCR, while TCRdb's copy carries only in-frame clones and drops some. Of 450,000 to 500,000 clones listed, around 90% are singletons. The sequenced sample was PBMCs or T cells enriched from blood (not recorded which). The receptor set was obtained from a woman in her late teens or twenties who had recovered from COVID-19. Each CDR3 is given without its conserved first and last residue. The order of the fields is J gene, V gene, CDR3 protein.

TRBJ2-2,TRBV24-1,ATRGADGELF
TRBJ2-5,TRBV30,AWRSQGAAETQY
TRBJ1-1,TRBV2,ASGGGYLNTEAF
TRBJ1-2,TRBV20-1,SVSYREGYT
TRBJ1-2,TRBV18,ASSPWTGGVSYGYT
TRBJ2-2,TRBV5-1,ASSPRRAGQTGELF
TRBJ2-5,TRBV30,AWYEGGETQY
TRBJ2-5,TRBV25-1,ASGQGRETQY
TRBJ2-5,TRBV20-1,SASQGGGQETQY
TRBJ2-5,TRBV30,AWGPGGGWTLEVTQY
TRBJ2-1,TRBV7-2,ASSLAWGRDNEQF
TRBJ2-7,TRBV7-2,ASSLVPGGGYEQY
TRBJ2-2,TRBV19,ASKAGGPSTGELF
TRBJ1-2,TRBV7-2,ASSLELLPAGANYGYT
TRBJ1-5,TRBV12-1,ASIRNGTGFNSNQPQH
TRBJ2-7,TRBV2,ASSLRLAGGYEQY
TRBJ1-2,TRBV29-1,SSQGAGGYT
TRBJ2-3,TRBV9,ASSPQDRDRSTQY
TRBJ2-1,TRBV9,ASSVGLAGYNEQF
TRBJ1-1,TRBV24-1,ATSDLTGTEAF
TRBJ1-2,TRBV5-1,ASSLSMDYGYT
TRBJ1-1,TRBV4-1,ASSQDPRRNEAF
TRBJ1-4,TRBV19,ASSIDLGRGSF
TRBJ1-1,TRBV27,ASSTTGFNTEAF
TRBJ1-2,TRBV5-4,ASSFTENYGYT
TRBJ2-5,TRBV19,ASSIGGGEKETQY
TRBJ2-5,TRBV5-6,ASSLVGLMYQETQY
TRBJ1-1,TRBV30,AWSVWQANTEAF
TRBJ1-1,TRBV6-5,ASSYSPTGNTEAF
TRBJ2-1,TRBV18,ASSPGTSSHEQF
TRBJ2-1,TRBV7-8,ASSSGERARYNEQF
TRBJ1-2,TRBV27,ASTTTGGRGGYT
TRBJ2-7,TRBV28,ATTPGQANYEQY
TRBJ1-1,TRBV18,ASSPRGGADTEAF
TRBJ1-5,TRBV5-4,ASSLGQGQPQH
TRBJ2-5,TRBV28,ASSRSSSENKETQY
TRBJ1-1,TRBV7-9,ASSLTNRGTEAF
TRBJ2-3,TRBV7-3,ASSLGPDTQY
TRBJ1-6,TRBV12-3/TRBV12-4,ASGRGRDSPLH
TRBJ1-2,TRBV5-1,ASSPELNYGYT